This T cell receptor (beta chain) came from a study of T cell responses to AZD1222 COVID-19 vaccine. The CDR3 consists of 14 residues. Germline CDR1 reads SGHTS; CDR2 reads YDEGEE. With V trimmed by 2 bases and J by 5 bases, 6 bases remained unmatched. Repertoires were generated with immunoSEQ multiplex PCR, while TCRdb's copy carries only in-frame clones and drops some. The table includes around 65,000 clones, approximately 87% detected once. Source: peripheral blood, taken 28 days after the second AZD1222 dose. The sequence derives from an adult who received the AZD1222 COVID-19 vaccine. The J gene is TRBJ2-7, the V gene TRBV5-8; 8 nucleotides agree with TRBD1. The chain's CDR3 is CASSLRDRGNEQYF. CDR3 coding DNA: TGTGCCAGCAGCTTACGAGACAGGGGTAACGAGCAGTACTTC.